This T cell receptor (beta chain) is drawn from a study of early T cells in non-severe SARS-CoV-2 infection (TCRdb year 2021). Broadly, across the study: TCR sequencing used bulk RNA from unsorted whole blood, so alpha and beta chains could not be paired. Study-level results and caveats: VDJdb matching was skewed toward anti-spike CD8 responses and likely underestimated virus-specific expansions by missing private and CD4 specificities.

Regarding this clonotype: The antigen it recognizes is unknown. No much larger clone is present one base from it, and per-base qualities are unavailable.

A case-control design nested within a healthcare worker cohort in London, UK, was used, with weekly nasopharyngeal swab PCR tests and blood sampling performed. Healthcare workers were recruited during the week of the UK lockdown, between 23 and 31 March 2020, and followed weekly for up to about 15 weeks. Trimming removed 3 bases from V and 0 bases from J, leaving 15 bases between the germline ends. The CDR3 contains 17 residues, cysteine and phenylalanine counted. Here the CDR3 DNA is all that survives: 51 bases in frame from base 1. According to the germline V gene, CDR1 reads MGHRA and CDR2 reads YSYEKL. Library method: 5' RACE. Data came from a NextSeq 500. To correct for sequencing error and PCR bias, the TCR library protocol tagged individual cDNA molecules with unique molecular identifiers. Sequencing covered both TCR alpha and beta chains, and within each sample the abundances of alpha and beta sequences were tightly co-correlated. Under the source paper's analysis protocol: Decombinator V4 was used to annotate the V gene, J gene and CDR3 of the TCR sequences. Expanded TCRs were defined as changing significantly between any two time points under a Poisson model with p below 0.0001. Abundances of TCRs were expressed as counts per million after normalisation to the total number of TCRs sequenced in each sample. MAIT TCRs were defined by TRAV1-2 paired with TRAJ12, TRAJ20 or TRAJ33, and iNKT TCRs by TRAV10 paired with TRAJ18. VDJdb, accessed 1 November 2021, was searched for CMV, EBV and SARS-CoV-2 annotated TCRs, excluding TCRs annotated for multiple antigens. In-frame beta chains were kept once TCRdb had trimmed the public reads at Q25 with fastp and called clones with MiXCR. One record per CDR3 amino acid sequence lists the most common genes and DNA. These V and J calls originate from TCRdb's pipeline instead of the authors' own analysis. A total of tens of thousands of distinct CDR3 sequences appear in this sample, under 15% of them only once. In total, the top ten clones hold 1.3% of the sample.

Sequencing input: whole blood. The sequence links TRBV4-1 to TRBJ2-1; no D gene can be assigned with confidence. The clonotype originates from an adult who was a healthcare worker with PCR-confirmed SARS-CoV-2 infection or an uninfected control (not recorded which). CDR3 reads: CASSQIDLGFSYNEQFF. The sequenced DNA is TGCGCCAGCAGCCAGATTGACCTAGGTTTCTCCTACAATGAGCAGTTCTTC.